Listed here are 10 T cell receptor beta chains from one sample, sequenced in a study of CD8+ T cells in alopecia areata. Regarding treatment: oral pan-JAK inhibitor, 5-10 mg twice daily. Sequencing used cDNA as its template, made by extracting RNA and reverse transcribing it. The data were produced by immunoSEQ multiplex PCR, yet TCRdb's version contains in-frame clones alone and is incomplete. In the table there are some 220,000 clones, around 57% of which are singletons. The sample in question was CD4+ T cells sorted from blood, obtained at week 4, from a patient treated with tofacitinib. These receptors were collected from a human donor with alopecia areata.

This clone occurred many times. J is TRBJ2-1 and V is TRBV5-1; 8 bases map to TRBD2. Germline values: CDR1 SGHRS, CDR2 YFSETQ. The CDR3 consists of 15 residues. With V trimmed by 3 bases and J by 7 bases, 9 bases remained unmatched. This CDR3 is CASSSPGLVTNEQFF. For the CDR3, the DNA is TGCGCCAGCAGCTCTCCGGGACTAGTGACAAATGAGCAGTTCTTC.

This CDR3 is CASSLVGTGHYGYTF. CDR3 nucleotides: TGTGCCAGCAGCTTGGTAGGGACAGGACACTATGGCTACACCTTC. The chain employs TRBV5-6 and TRBJ1-2; TRBD1 agrees at 8 bases. V shed 0 bases, J shed 3 bases, and the junction held 4 bases outside the gene matches. The CDR3 is made up of 15 amino acids. Germline assignment: CDR1 SGHDT and CDR2 YYEEEE.

The chain couples TRBV15 to TRBJ1-5; tentative D call: TRBD1 (5 bases). Germline lookup yields CDR1 LNHNV and CDR2 YYDKDF (reference sequence). V shed 4 bases and J shed 6 bases, with 13 bases lying between them. The CDR3 loop spans 14 amino acids. This CDR3 is CATSMVSGFQPQHF. The CDR3 DNA reads as TGTGCCACCAGCATGGTATCAGGGTTTCAGCCCCAGCATTTT.

This clone was detected only a few times. V and J are TRBV2 and TRBJ1-2; unclear D gene. The CDR3 totals 13 residues. Trimming cost V 1 base and J 8 bases, with 11 bases left between them. Germline V CDR1 and CDR2: SNHLY, FYNNEI. Here the CDR3 reads CASSEVASWGYTF. Written as DNA, the CDR3 is TGTGCCAGCAGTGAAGTGGCCAGTTGGGGCTACACCTTC.

The chain carries TRBV5-6 and TRBJ2-6; TRBD2 is a possible D gene (6 bases). V shed 4 bases and J shed 0 bases, with 14 bases lying between them. This CDR3 is built from 17 residues. Germline assignment: CDR1 SGHDT and CDR2 YYEEEE. DNA of the CDR3: TGTGCCAGCAGCCCCCCAGGCGGGGACTCTGGGGCCAACGTCCTGACTTTC. Translating gives CASSPPGGDSGANVLTF.

J is TRBJ2-1 and V is TRBV30; no clear D. V dropped 4 bases and J dropped 0 bases, with 7 bases sitting between them. The CDR3 totals 13 residues. Looked up from germline, CDR1 is GTSNPN and CDR2 is SVGIG (reference sequence). CDR3 region: CAWNSPSYNEQFF. Written as DNA, the CDR3 is TGTGCCTGGAACAGTCCCTCCTACAATGAGCAGTTCTTC.

J is TRBJ1-2 and V is TRBV29-1; 9 bases map to TRBD1. Germline V lookup: CDR1 SQVTM, CDR2 ANQGSEA. The CDR3 is 10 amino acids. Trimming cost V 7 bases and J 8 bases; bases outside gene matches: 2. The CDR3 protein is CSGDRDGYTF. The CDR3 nucleotides are TGCAGCGGGGACAGGGACGGCTACACCTTC.

The chain uses TRBV30 and TRBJ1-6; D is perhaps TRBD1 (6 bases). Germline V gene lookup returns CDR1 GTSNPN and CDR2 SVGIG (reference sequence). V lost 3 bases, J lost 9 bases, and 18 bases lay in between. The CDR3 has 15 residues. CDR3 region: CAWRGQFGAPSPLHF. In DNA form, the CDR3 reads TGTGCCTGGAGAGGACAGTTCGGGGCCCCTTCACCCCTCCACTTT.

This clone came up a few times. The chain couples TRBV29-1 to TRBJ1-2; weak D call: TRBD1 (6 bases). Trimming removed 4 bases from V and 0 bases from J, with 9 bases in between. This CDR3 region has 13 residues. The germline V gene has CDR1 SQVTM and CDR2 ANQGSEA. The CDR3 loop reads CSVGTGPNYGYTF. In DNA form, the CDR3 reads TGCAGCGTTGGTACAGGGCCTAACTATGGCTACACCTTC.

The chain links TRBV30 to TRBJ1-2, with D hard to call. CDR3 length equals 13 residues. The V gene lost 4 bases and the J gene lost 4 bases, with 13 bases spanning the gap. Germline CDR1 is GTSNPN and CDR2 is SVGIG (reference sequence). The CDR3 nucleotides read TGTGCCTGGATGTTTGCGTCAGGCTATGGCTACACCTTC. Translated: CAWMFASGYGYTF.